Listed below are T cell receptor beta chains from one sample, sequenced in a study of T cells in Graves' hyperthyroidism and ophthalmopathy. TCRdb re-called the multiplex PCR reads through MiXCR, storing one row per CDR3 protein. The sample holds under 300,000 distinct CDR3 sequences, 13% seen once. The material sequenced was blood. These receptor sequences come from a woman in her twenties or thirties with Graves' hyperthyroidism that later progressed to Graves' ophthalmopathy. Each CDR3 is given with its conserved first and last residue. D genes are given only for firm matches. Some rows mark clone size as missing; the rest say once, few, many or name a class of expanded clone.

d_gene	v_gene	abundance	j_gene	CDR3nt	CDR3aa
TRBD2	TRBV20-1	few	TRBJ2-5	TGCAGTGCTAGAGTGGGACTAGGGGGTGGGGAGACCCAGTACTTC	CSARVGLGGGETQYF
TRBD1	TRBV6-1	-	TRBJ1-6	TGTGCCAGCAGTTCCGATCGGGACAGGGGTTCACCCCTCCACTTT	CASSSDRDRGSPLHF
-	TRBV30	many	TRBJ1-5	TGTGCCTGGAGTCCGCCAGGGAAGAATCAGCCCCAGCATTTT	CAWSPPGKNQPQHF
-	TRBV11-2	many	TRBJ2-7	TGTGCCAGCAGCACGCAGGATACCTACGAGCAGTACTTC	CASSTQDTYEQYF
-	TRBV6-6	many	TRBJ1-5	TGTGCCAGCAGTTTTTCGTTTAATCAGCCCCAGCATTTT	CASSFSFNQPQHF
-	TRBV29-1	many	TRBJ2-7	TGCAGCGTTGAAAGTGAATACGAGCAGTACTTC	CSVESEYEQYF
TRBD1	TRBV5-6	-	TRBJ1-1	TGTGCCAGCAGCGAGCCGACAGGGGAAGCTTTCTTT	CASSEPTGEAFF
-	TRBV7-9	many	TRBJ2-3	TGTGCCAGCAGCTTAGCATCCGGGTTTTCGAAGTATTTT	CASSLASGFSKYF
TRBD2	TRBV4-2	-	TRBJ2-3	TGTGCCAGCAGCCAAGATGGACTGACTAGCGGGATTTGGGACACAGATACGCAGTATTTT	CASSQDGLTSGIWDTDTQYF
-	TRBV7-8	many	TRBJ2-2	TGTGCCAGCAGAGAGATCGGGGAGCTGTTTTTT	CASREIGELFF
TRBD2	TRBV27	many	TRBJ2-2	TGTGCCAGCAGTTTGCAGCGGGAGGAGGGGACCGGGGAGCTGTTTTTT	CASSLQREEGTGELFF
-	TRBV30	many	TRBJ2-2	TGTGCCTGGGGGGACCCGGGACGGTGGAACACCGGGGAGCTGTTTTTT	CAWGDPGRWNTGELFF
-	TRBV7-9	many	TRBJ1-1	TGTGCCGACAGGCTTATGAACACTGAAGCTTTCTTT	CADRLMNTEAFF
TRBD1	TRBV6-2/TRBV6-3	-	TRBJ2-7	TGTGCCAGCAGTTACCGGGGACAGCTTCGCTTTTCCTACGAGCAGTACTTC	CASSYRGQLRFSYEQYF
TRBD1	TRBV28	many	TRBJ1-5	TGTGCCAGCAGTTTATTGGACAGGGAAGGTGCTCCCCAGCATTTT	CASSLLDREGAPQHF
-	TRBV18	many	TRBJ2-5	TGTGCCAGCTCACTTCAGGGACCGAAAGAGACCCAGTACTTC	CASSLQGPKETQYF
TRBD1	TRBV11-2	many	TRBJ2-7	TGTGCCAGCAGCTTAGTCCCGGGACAGACCTACGAGCAGTACTTC	CASSLVPGQTYEQYF
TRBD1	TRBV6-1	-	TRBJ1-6	TGTGCCAGCAGTGAACCGGGGACAGGAAGGCCCCTCCACTTT	CASSEPGTGRPLHF
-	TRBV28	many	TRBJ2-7	TGTGCCAGCAGTGCCAGAGGACTGCCGCCCTACGAGCAGTACTTC	CASSARGLPPYEQYF
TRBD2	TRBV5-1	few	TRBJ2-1	TGCGCCAGCTCCCCGGGAGGCGGGATCTACAATGAGCAGTTCTTC	CASSPGGGIYNEQFF
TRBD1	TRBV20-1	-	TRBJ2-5	TGCAGTGCTCGCCGGTGGGGACAGCGAGAGACCCAGTACTTC	CSARRWGQRETQYF
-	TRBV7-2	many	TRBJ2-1	TGTGCCAGCAGCTTTTGGGCGACTTCGTATGAGCAGTTCTTC	CASSFWATSYEQFF
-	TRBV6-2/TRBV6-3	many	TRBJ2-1	TGTGCCTCTCGACGGGCTCTAGCGCACCTTAGCAATGAGCAGTTCTTC	CASRRALAHLSNEQFF
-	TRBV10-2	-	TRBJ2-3	TGCGCCAGTTATTCCGCCCTGTTGGCGGTGAGCACAGATACGCAGTATTTT	CASYSALLAVSTDTQYF
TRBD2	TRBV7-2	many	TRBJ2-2	TGTGCCAGCAGCCTAATAGCGGGAGTGGGGAACACCGGGGAGCTGTTTTTT	CASSLIAGVGNTGELFF
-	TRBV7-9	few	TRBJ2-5	TGTGCCAGCAGCTTAGAGGCTCAAGAGACCCAGTACTTC	CASSLEAQETQYF